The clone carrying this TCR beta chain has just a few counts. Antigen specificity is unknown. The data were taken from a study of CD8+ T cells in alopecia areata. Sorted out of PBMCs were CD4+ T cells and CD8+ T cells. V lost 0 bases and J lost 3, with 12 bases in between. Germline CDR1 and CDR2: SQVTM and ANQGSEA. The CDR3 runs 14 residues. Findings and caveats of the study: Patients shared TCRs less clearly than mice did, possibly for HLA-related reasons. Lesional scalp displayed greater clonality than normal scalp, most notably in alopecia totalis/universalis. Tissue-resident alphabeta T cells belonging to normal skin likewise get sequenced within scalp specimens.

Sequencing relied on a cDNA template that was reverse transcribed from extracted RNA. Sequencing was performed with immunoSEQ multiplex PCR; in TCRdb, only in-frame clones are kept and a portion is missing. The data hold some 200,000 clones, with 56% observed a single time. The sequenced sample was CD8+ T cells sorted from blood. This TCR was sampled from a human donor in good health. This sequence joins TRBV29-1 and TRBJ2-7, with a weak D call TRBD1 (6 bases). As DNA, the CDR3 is TGCAGCGTTGAAGATGGTGCAGGGGACTACGAGCAGTACTTC. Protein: CSVEDGAGDYEQYF.